This TCR beta chain was recovered during a study of Graves' ophthalmopathy and Graves' hyperthyroidism. PBMCs came from roughly 9.2 ml of fresh peripheral blood. The sample holds one count of this clonotype. A much larger clone is a single base away; this may be a read error. Amplification targeted the TCR beta CDR3 regions, with RNA transcripts as the source material. First-round RT-PCR employed HTBI primers, with a second-round multiplex PCR after it. MiXCR, applied by TCRdb to the multiplex PCR reads, yields one record per CDR3 protein. The sample shows more than 550,000 distinct CDR3 sequences, 35% to 45% of them seen only once. The CDR3 has 12 residues. V dropped 5 bases and J dropped 6 bases, with 10 bases sitting between them. Germline values: CDR1 SGHTA, CDR2 FQGNSA.

The sequence came from an adult man with Graves' ophthalmopathy. Sequencing input: peripheral blood. The V call is TRBV7-2, the J call TRBJ1-1; D unclear. The CDR3 reads CTSSPPRPEAFF. The CDR3 DNA is TGTACCAGCAGCCCACCGAGGCCTGAAGCTTTCTTT. Variable domain in full (rest from reference TRBV7-2 and TRBJ1-1): GAGVSQSPSNKVTEKGKDVELRCDPISGHTALYWYRQSLGQGLEFLIYFQGNSAPDKSGLPSDRFSAERTGGSVSTLTIQRTQQEDSAVYLCTSSPPRPEAFFGQGTRLTVV.